Reported below is one T cell receptor beta chain. These data belong to a study of blood T cell repertoires in COVID-19. Turning to the study itself: Both acute and convalescent COVID-19 samples were obtained from the United States, Italy and Spain.

Libraries were prepared by immunoSEQ multiplex PCR; TCRdb keeps only in-frame clonotypes and omits some of them. The table includes roughly 400,000 clones, 91% detected once. The study recruited people aged about 18 to 95 years across about two dozen US areas. Cohort allocation depended upon clinical history that participants reported. In the 2 weeks before study entry, exposed participants met a COVID-19 case, which was PCR-confirmed or clinician-diagnosed. The sequenced sample was PBMCs or T cells enriched from blood (not recorded which). This sequence originates from a woman aged 40-49 years who had been exposed to COVID-19.

CDR3 protein: CASSSSQGAGVYGYTF. The CDR3 nucleotides are TGTGCCAGCTCATCCAGCCAGGGGGCCGGGGTTTATGGCTACACCTTC. The chain carries TRBV18 and TRBJ1-2, with TRBD1 matching over 8 bases. Per germline, CDR1 KGHSH and CDR2 LQKENI. The V segment lost 5 bases and the J segment 5 bases; nucleotides outside the gene matches: 13. The CDR3 covers 16 residues.